Listed below are T cell receptor beta chains from one sample, sequenced in a study of OX40 agonist ivuxolimab in advanced cancers. Libraries were prepared by immunoSEQ multiplex PCR; TCRdb keeps only in-frame clonotypes and omits some of them. The sample lists tens of thousands of clones; about 88% were seen once. The sequenced sample was CD4+ or CD8+ T cells sorted from blood, obtained in a trial of the OX40 agonist ivuxolimab. The receptors shown here come from an adult with an advanced solid tumor such as melanoma, head and neck, liver or kidney cancer. The CDR3 runs from the conserved cysteine through the conserved F or W. Fields, in order: V gene, clone size, J gene, D gene, CDR3 protein, CDR3 DNA. The D gene is left open where the match is weak. The listing skips clone size in some rows; elsewhere it reads once, few, many or a size class.

>TRBV7-8|-|TRBJ2-3|-
CASSLASAGTTDTQYF
TGTGCCAGCAGCTTAGCCTCTGCGGGGACCACAGATACGCAGTATTTT
>TRBV27|-|TRBJ1-6|-
CASSLYSRGGTYNSPLHF
TGTGCCAGCAGTTTATACTCGCGAGGGGGGACCTATAATTCACCCCTCCACTTT
>TRBV14|-|TRBJ2-3|TRBD1
CASSLRPGQGTDTQYF
TGTGCCAGCAGCCTTCGCCCGGGACAGGGGACAGATACGCAGTATTTT
>TRBV7-9|-|TRBJ1-2|TRBD1
CASSLDRTGGVGYTF
TGTGCCAGCAGCTTAGACCGGACAGGGGGCGTCGGCTACACCTTC
>TRBV28|-|TRBJ1-1|TRBD1
CASSLRGLETEAFF
TGTGCCAGCAGTCTCAGGGGGCTGGAAACTGAAGCTTTCTTT
>TRBV5-1|-|TRBJ2-7|-
CASSLDGGGEQYF
TGCGCCAGCAGCTTGGATGGGGGAGGCGAGCAGTACTTC
>TRBV30|-|TRBJ2-3|-
CAWSVSVNTQYF
TGTGCCTGGAGTGTTAGTGTGAATACGCAGTATTTT
>TRBV11-2|-|TRBJ2-7|TRBD2
CASSTSGGFYEQYF
TGTGCCAGCAGCACTAGCGGGGGGTTTTACGAGCAGTACTTC
>TRBV7-9|-|TRBJ1-6|-
CASSSTGVHNSPLHF
TGTGCCAGCAGCTCTACGGGAGTGCATAATTCACCCCTCCACTTT
>TRBV6-6|-|TRBJ2-3|-
CASSDTDTQYF
TGTGCCAGCAGCGACACAGATACGCAGTATTTT
>TRBV4-1|few|TRBJ2-1|TRBD2
CASSQEGTTGGEQFF
TGCGCCAGCAGCCAAGAAGGGACCACGGGGGGGGAGCAGTTCTTC
>TRBV5-1|-|TRBJ2-5|-
CASSLGVGETQYF
TGCGCCAGCAGCTTGGGGGTAGGGGAGACCCAGTACTTC
>TRBV4-1|few|TRBJ1-4|-
CASSLTIGGEKLFF
TGCGCCAGCAGCCTCACAATAGGCGGGGAAAAACTGTTTTTT
>TRBV7-2|-|TRBJ1-1|-
CASSLRETNTEAFF
TGTGCCAGCAGCTTACGGGAGACGAACACTGAAGCTTTCTTT
>TRBV5-1|-|TRBJ1-1|-
CASSLEVSRGNTEAFF
TGCGCCAGCAGCTTGGAGGTTTCCAGGGGGAACACTGAAGCTTTCTTT
>TRBV7-6|-|TRBJ2-7|TRBD1
CASSLAQGAGNEQYF
TGTGCCAGCAGCTTAGCCCAGGGGGCTGGAAACGAGCAGTACTTC
>TRBV12-5|-|TRBJ1-3|TRBD1
CASGTVSGTGKNTIYF
TGTGCTAGTGGAACTGTCTCCGGGACAGGGAAAAACACCATATATTTT
>TRBV18|-|TRBJ1-2|-
CASSPRGSQYPANYGYTF
TGTGCCAGCTCACCACGCGGTAGCCAATACCCCGCTAACTATGGCTACACCTTC
>TRBV20-1|once|TRBJ2-3|-
CSARDLVTQYF
TGCAGTGCTAGAGATCTGGTAACGCAGTATTTT
>TRBV6-5|-|TRBJ1-2|TRBD1
CASSYKGGDTLRRYTF
TGTGCCAGCAGTTACAAAGGGGGCGATACCCTAAGACGCTACACCTTC
>TRBV7-6|few|TRBJ2-6|-
CASSGANVLTF
TGTGCCAGCTCTGGGGCCAACGTCCTGACTTTC
>TRBV7-2|-|TRBJ2-7|TRBD2
CASSLAPSGAEQYF
TGTGCCAGCAGCTTAGCCCCTAGCGGGGCCGAGCAGTACTTC
>TRBV5-1|-|TRBJ2-3|TRBD2
CASSSTISGGAPDTQYF
TGCGCCAGCAGCTCGACCATTAGCGGGGGGGCCCCAGATACGCAGTATTTT
>TRBV4-3|-|TRBJ1-6|-
CASSQEGGMNSPLHF
TGCGCCAGCAGCCAAGAGGGGGGCATGAATTCACCCCTCCACTTT
>TRBV13|few|TRBJ1-2|TRBD1
CASSSAGLQGVSYGYTF
TGTGCCAGCAGCTCGGCTGGCTTACAGGGGGTTTCCTATGGCTACACCTTC
>TRBV29-1|-|TRBJ1-3|-
CSVVTGTSGNTIYF
TGCAGCGTTGTGACAGGTACTTCTGGAAACACCATATATTTT
>TRBV9|-|TRBJ1-6|-
CASSPTGRLSSSPLHF
TGTGCCAGCAGCCCAACAGGGCGTCTAAGTAGTTCACCCCTCCACTTT
>TRBV2|-|TRBJ1-3|-
CASSPRYTIYF
TGTGCCAGCAGCCCTCGTTACACCATATATTTT
>TRBV6-5|-|TRBJ1-5|TRBD1
CASRQGTSQPQHF
TGTGCCAGCCGACAGGGGACGTCGCAGCCCCAGCATTTT
>TRBV7-9|-|TRBJ1-3|-
CASSLDAGANTIYF
TGTGCCAGCAGCTTAGATGCCGGGGCTAACACCATATATTTT
>TRBV14|-|TRBJ1-4|-
CASSQEWRATNEKLFF
TGTGCCAGCAGCCAAGAGTGGAGGGCAACTAATGAAAAACTGTTTTTT
>TRBV15|-|TRBJ1-2|TRBD1
CATSRANDRGGYTF
TGTGCCACCAGCAGAGCCAACGACAGGGGCGGCTACACCTTC
>TRBV13|-|TRBJ2-7|-
CASSLIVGSYEQYF
TGTGCCAGCAGCTTGATAGTCGGCTCCTACGAGCAGTACTTC
>TRBV25-1|-|TRBJ2-3|-
CASSKTASTDTQYF
TGTGCCAGCAGTAAAACAGCTAGCACAGATACGCAGTATTTT
>TRBV6-5|-|TRBJ2-7|-
CASSSHRQAPYEQYF
TGTGCCAGCAGTTCCCATCGACAGGCCCCCTACGAGCAGTACTTC
>TRBV7-8|-|TRBJ1-5|-
CASSLLGRNNQPQHF
TGTGCCAGCAGCTTATTGGGGCGGAACAATCAGCCCCAGCATTTT
>TRBV2|-|TRBJ2-3|TRBD2
CASRSRGVADTQYF
TGTGCCAGCAGATCCCGGGGGGTAGCAGATACGCAGTATTTT
>TRBV19|-|TRBJ2-6|TRBD1
CASSLTGGSGFGANVLTF
TGTGCCAGTAGTCTCACAGGGGGCAGTGGATTCGGGGCCAACGTCCTGACTTTC
>TRBV7-8|once|TRBJ1-2|-
CASSLNSNYGYTF
TGTGCCAGCAGCTTGAATTCTAACTATGGCTACACCTTC
>TRBV6-5|-|TRBJ2-7|TRBD1
CASSPQTGGAYEQYF
TGTGCCAGCAGTCCTCAGACAGGGGGCGCGTACGAGCAGTACTTC
>TRBV11-3|-|TRBJ2-3|-
CASSSLGGEDTQYF
TGTGCCAGCAGCTCCCTCGGGGGTGAGGATACGCAGTATTTT
>TRBV5-1|-|TRBJ2-3|-
CASSLGNPTDTQYF
TGCGCCAGCAGCTTGGGAAACCCCACAGATACGCAGTATTTT
>TRBV7-8|-|TRBJ1-5|TRBD1
CASSPLQGGNQPQHF
TGTGCCAGCAGCCCACTACAGGGGGGGAATCAGCCCCAGCATTTT
>TRBV6-1|once|TRBJ2-7|-
CASRFSYEQYF
TGTGCCAGCAGATTCTCCTACGAGCAGTACTTC
>TRBV10-3|-|TRBJ1-5|-
CAISESLGLGLGVQPQHF
TGTGCCATCAGTGAGTCGTTGGGCTTAGGGTTAGGGGTACAGCCCCAGCATTTT
>TRBV23-1|once|TRBJ1-5|TRBD1
CASSQPPNRGGNQPQHF
TGCGCCAGCAGTCAACCCCCTAACAGGGGTGGCAATCAGCCCCAGCATTTT
>TRBV6-1|-|TRBJ1-1|TRBD1
CASSVDRGTGFTAFF
TGTGCCAGCAGTGTCGACCGGGGGACAGGGTTCACGGCTTTCTTT
>TRBV10-3|-|TRBJ2-1|TRBD2
CAISEAGTSGGYEQFF
TGTGCCATCAGTGAGGCCGGGACTAGCGGGGGATATGAGCAGTTCTTC